Presented here are 26 T cell receptor beta chains from one specimen sequenced in a study of T cells after yellow fever vaccination. One entry per CDR3 protein, called by TCRdb with MiXCR from the 5' RACE reads. The data contain 90,000 to 130,000 distinct CDR3 sequences, more than 7.5% of them singletons. This sample comprised CD8+ T cells sorted from PBMCs, obtained 45 days after the yellow fever booster vaccination. These receptors came from a man in his thirties or forties who received the YFV17D yellow fever vaccine.

Many counts were recorded for this clonotype. The chain carries TRBV20-1 and TRBJ2-3; 10 positions match TRBD2. CDR3 size: 15 residues. Germline V gives CDR1 DFQATT, CDR2 SNEGSKA (reference sequence). The trim removed 5 bases at V and 4 bases at J, leaving 9 bases unmatched. The CDR3 DNA follows: TGCAGTGCTGTCCCGGGACTAGCGAGTGCAGATACGCAGTATTTT. Translated: CSAVPGLASADTQYF.

This clonotype came up a few times. The chain carries TRBV7-2 and TRBJ2-3; D remains unclear. The CDR3 spans 14 residues. Germline V CDR1 and CDR2: SGHTA, FQGNSA. V was trimmed by 1 base and J by 2 bases, leaving 7 bases between them. CDR3: CASSLEQLTDTQYF. For the CDR3, the DNA is TGTGCCAGCAGCTTAGAACAGCTCACAGATACGCAGTATTTT. The whole variable domain, remainder taken from reference TRBV7-2 and TRBJ2-3, is GAGVSQSPSNKVTEKGKDVELRCDPISGHTALYWYRQSLGQGLEFLIYFQGNSAPDKSGLPSDRFSAERTGGSVSTLTIQRTQQEDSAVYLCASSLEQLTDTQYFGPGTRLTVL.

This clonotype was counted many times. The gene calls are TRBV28 and TRBJ1-2; D is perhaps TRBD1 (5 bases). The germline V gene encodes CDR1 MDHEN and CDR2 SYDVKM. The CDR3 length is 15 residues. Deletions cut 6 bases from V and 2 bases from J, with 16 bases between. The CDR3 reads CASSPGAGINYGYTF. In nucleotides, the CDR3 is TGTGCCAGCAGCCCTGGGGCGGGGATAAACTATGGCTACACCTTC.

This clonotype has ten or more counts. CDR3 nucleotide sequence: TGCAGCGTTGAGGGGACTAGCGGGAGGTCCACCTACAATGAGCAGTTCTTC. It encodes CSVEGTSGRSTYNEQFF. The rearrangement links TRBV29-1 to TRBJ2-1, with TRBD2 matching over 15 bases. There are 17 residues in the CDR3. The germline CDR1 and CDR2 sequences are SQVTM and ANQGSEA. Trimming cost V 3 bases and J 2 bases; bases outside gene matches: 5.

As for this clonotype: A much larger clonotype is one base distant, so this may be a read error. The V call is TRBV15, the J call TRBJ2-7; D ambiguous. The germline V gene encodes CDR1 LNHNV and CDR2 YYDKDF (reference sequence). The CDR3 is 16 residues long. CDR3 protein: CGTSRDLGSPSYEQYF. The CDR3 DNA sequence: TGTGGCACCAGCAGAGATCTAGGCAGTCCTTCCTACGAGCAGTACTTC.

This clonotype was picked up many times. The chain uses TRBV6-1 and TRBJ2-1; 11 bases are a match to TRBD2. J gave up 8 bases and V 6 bases, and 12 bases lay outside the gene matches. The CDR3 runs to 16 residues. CDR1 is MNHNS, CDR2 SASEGT, per germline. The CDR3 loop reads CASRFTGLAELDEQFF. The CDR3 DNA sequence: TGTGCCAGCAGATTTACGGGACTAGCGGAATTAGATGAGCAGTTCTTC.

This clonotype was seen ten or more times. This chain uses TRBV27 with TRBJ2-1; 7 bases fit TRBD2. From germline, CDR1 is MNHEY and CDR2 SMNVEV (reference sequence). The trim removed 8 bases at V and 6 bases at J, leaving 10 bases unmatched. The CDR3 loop spans 14 amino acids. The CDR3 reads CASHPGGTLNEQFF. The CDR3 DNA reads as TGTGCCAGCCACCCGGGAGGCACACTCAATGAGCAGTTCTTC.

This clonotype was detected only a few times. V is TRBV27 and J is TRBJ2-5; D unclear. The germline V gene encodes CDR1 MNHEY and CDR2 SMNVEV (reference sequence). V dropped 2 bases and J dropped 9 bases, with 1 base sitting between them. This CDR3 contains 9 residues. CDR3 sequence (DNA): TGTGCCAGCAGTTTACCCCAGTACTTC. Translated, it gives CASSLPQYF.

As for this clonotype: This could be a read error, since a much larger clone is one nucleotide away. The V call is TRBV7-9, the J call TRBJ1-1, with D perhaps matching TRBD1 (5 bases). Trimming shortened V by 9 bases and J by 2 bases, and 16 bases separated the two germline ends. The CDR3 is 14 amino acids. The germline gives CDR1 SEHNR, CDR2 FQNEAQ (reference sequence). The CDR3 sequence is CARSEGWGNTEAFF. The CDR3 DNA is TGTGCCAGAAGCGAGGGGTGGGGTAACACTGAAGCTTTCTTT. The full variable domain, with the rest looked up from reference TRBV7-9 and TRBJ1-1, is DTGVSQNPRHKITKRGQNVTFRCDPISEHNRLYWYRQTLGQGPEFLTYFQNEAQLEKSRLLSDRFSAERPKGSFSTLEIQRTEQGDSAMYLCARSEGWGNTEAFFGQGTRLTVV.

The sample holds a few counts of this clonotype. V gene TRBV12-3 or TRBV12-4 combines with J gene TRBJ2-7; a weak D match, TRBD1 (5 bases). The CDR3 runs 15 residues. The V end was cut by 8 bases, the J end by 4 bases, with 21 bases between. The CDR3 region has the DNA TGTGCCAGCGGCATCCTCGGAGACAGCCAATACGAGCAGTACTTC. Its protein product is CASGILGDSQYEQYF.

This clonotype was recorded at least ten times. This chain links TRBV20-1 with TRBJ2-1; 7 bases align to TRBD2. V dropped 6 bases and J dropped 0; count of bases not matched to a gene: 11. This CDR3 comprises 16 residues. Germline CDR1 is DFQATT and CDR2 is SNEGSKA (reference sequence). The DNA for the CDR3 is TGCAGTGCCCCTTTAGCGGGCTATAGCTCCTACAATGAGCAGTTCTTC. Protein: CSAPLAGYSSYNEQFF.

This clonotype was seen at least ten times. The chain couples TRBV20-1 to TRBJ2-7; 7 positions match TRBD2. The CDR3 runs 11 residues. Germline V gene sequence: CDR1 DFQATT, CDR2 SNEGSKA (reference sequence). The chain's CDR3 is CSALAAYEQYF. The CDR3 DNA is TGCAGCGCCCTAGCGGCCTACGAGCAGTACTTC.

Ten or more counts support this clonotype. The chain is built from TRBV11-3 and TRBJ2-3; 10 nucleotides match TRBD2. The trim removed 5 bases at V and 8 bases at J, leaving 13 bases unmatched. The CDR3 loop spans 16 amino acids. CDR1 and CDR2 (germline): SGHNT, YENEEA. The CDR3 DNA follows: TGTGCCAGCAGCCCACGCCAGCGGGAGGGCCACGGTACGCAGTATTTT. Translation gives CASSPRQREGHGTQYF.

This clonotype was recorded many times. The chain links TRBV10-3 to TRBJ2-3; no clear D gene. V gave up 0 bases and J gave up 5 bases, with 3 bases separating them. The CDR3 is made up of 12 amino acids. Germline lookup yields CDR1 ENHRY and CDR2 SYGVKD. CDR3 nucleotides: TGTGCCATCAGTGAGTCGGAAGATACGCAGTATTTT. Protein product: CAISESEDTQYF.

As concerns this clonotype: This may arise from a read error, as a much more abundant clone is one base away. The chain is built from TRBV7-2 and TRBJ2-1; tentative D call: TRBD2 (7 bases). With 6 bases removed from V and 5 bases from J, the gap between germline ends came to 14 bases. Per the germline V gene, CDR1 is SGHTA and CDR2 is FQGNSA. The CDR3 runs to 14 residues. CDR3 DNA: TGTGCCAGCAGACAAGGGGGGGCCAACAATGAGCAGTTCTTC. Protein sequence: CASRQGGANNEQFF.

This clonotype was observed a single time. Being one base from a much bigger clone, this may be a read error. The V gene is TRBV7-9, the J gene TRBJ2-3, with D possibly TRBD2 on 6 matching bases. The CDR3 spans 15 residues. In germline, CDR1 is SEHNR, CDR2 FQNEAQ (reference sequence). The CDR3 region is CASSPSGTFTDTRYF. In DNA form, the CDR3 reads TGTGCCAGCAGCCCCTCCGGGACTTTCACAGATACGCGGTATTTT.

The chain couples TRBV6-1 to TRBJ1-2; 12 bases line up with TRBD1. V dropped 8 bases and J dropped 8; count of bases not matched to a gene: 12. Looked up from germline, CDR1 is MNHNS and CDR2 is SASEGT. The CDR3 extends over 15 amino acids. The CDR3 DNA follows: TGTGCCAGCGCGCTCGGGACAGGGGGCGTCGAGGGCTACACCTTC. This encodes CASALGTGGVEGYTF.

The sample holds many counts of this clonotype. The V gene is TRBV5-1, the J gene TRBJ2-7; TRBD1 matches at 9 bases. Germline V gives CDR1 SGHRS, CDR2 YFSETQ. V lost 4 bases and J lost 3; bases outside the gene matches: 8. The CDR3 length is 15 residues. CDR3 sequence reads: CASSPGQGVYYEQYF. In nucleotides, the CDR3 is TGCGCCAGCAGCCCGGGACAGGGCGTCTACTACGAGCAGTACTTC.

This clonotype appeared many times. V gene TRBV7-2 combines with J gene TRBJ2-3; no definite D call. Germline loops: CDR1 SGHTA, CDR2 FQGNSA. The CDR3 covers 15 residues. Trimming pared 6 bases from V and 0 bases from J, leaving 13 bases between. This CDR3 is CASRRRGSSTDTQYF. In DNA form, the CDR3 reads TGTGCCAGCAGGCGGCGAGGATCTAGCACAGATACGCAGTATTTT.

The gene calls are TRBV7-9 and TRBJ2-7; perhaps TRBD1 as D (5 bases). CDR3 length: 15 amino acids. Germline CDR1 is SEHNR and CDR2 is FQNEAQ (reference sequence). V lost 3 bases to trimming and J lost 3 bases, with 15 bases between them. As DNA, the CDR3 is TGTGCCAGCAGCTTCGGCCGTGTGGGGCACTACGAGCAGTACTTC. This encodes CASSFGRVGHYEQYF.

In its sample, this clonotype was seen many times. The J gene is TRBJ2-5, the V gene TRBV10-3, with 10 bases identical to TRBD2. The CDR3 totals 17 residues. Germline values: CDR1 ENHRY, CDR2 SYGVKD. With 0 bases clipped from V and 3 bases from J, the junction kept 7 bases outside the gene matches. The CDR3, as DNA: TGTGCCATCAGTGAGTCGGGTAGCGGGAGGTCAAAAGAGACCCAGTACTTC. Amino acids: CAISESGSGRSKETQYF.

V and J are TRBV29-1 and TRBJ1-2; D unresolved. V was cut by 0 bases and J by 8 bases, with 22 bases left in between. CDR3 length: 16 residues. Germline CDR1 reads SQVTM; CDR2 reads ANQGSEA. The CDR3 DNA follows: TGCAGCGTTGAAGAAAGCATGCTCGTTGGGCCTGGAGGCTACACCTTC. Residues: CSVEESMLVGPGGYTF.

This clonotype showed up many times. The chain couples TRBV20-1 to TRBJ2-7, with D perhaps TRBD1 or TRBD2 (5 bases each). The germline CDR1 and CDR2 sequences are DFQATT and SNEGSKA (reference sequence). Between the trimmed V and J ends, which lost 0 bases and 4 bases, there was a span of 16 bases. The CDR3 totals 15 residues. Written as DNA, the CDR3 is TGCAGTGCTAGAGATCCCGTCACGGGACGTTACGAGCAGTACTTC. As protein: CSARDPVTGRYEQYF.

This clonotype was counted ten times or more. The chain recombines TRBV5-6 with TRBJ2-7, with a tentative D call TRBD1 (5 bases). The V end lost 2 bases, the J end lost 0 bases, and 9 bases lay between the germline ends. The CDR3 has 14 residues. CDR1 is SGHDT, CDR2 YYEEEE, per germline. The CDR3 reads CASSLGVSSYEQYF. The CDR3 DNA reads TGTGCCAGCAGCTTAGGGGTGAGCTCCTACGAGCAGTACTTC.

This clonotype was seen at least ten times. The V gene is TRBV20-1, the J gene TRBJ2-1; D call uncertain. Per germline, CDR1 DFQATT and CDR2 SNEGSKA (reference sequence). The CDR3 is 13 residues long. The germline V and J ends were trimmed by 7 bases and 0 bases, with 10 bases remaining between them. CDR3 residues: CSVEGTSYNEQFF. CDR3 DNA: TGCAGTGTAGAAGGTACCTCCTACAATGAGCAGTTCTTC.

This chain links TRBV4-3 with TRBJ1-6; 8 bases match TRBD1. Trimming at V came to 3 bases and at J to 8 bases, leaving 3 bases not matched to a gene. Germline V CDR1 and CDR2: LGHNA, YSLEER. There are 14 residues in the CDR3. The CDR3 coding sequence is TGCGCCAGCAGCCATGGGACAGGATATTCACCCCTCCACTTT. It codes for CASSHGTGYSPLHF.